This T cell receptor (beta chain) was obtained from a study of blood T cell repertoires in COVID-19. The protocol was immunoSEQ multiplex PCR, while the TCRdb copy is restricted to in-frame clones and leaves out a portion. In the table there are roughly 66,000 clones, about 89% of which are singletons. This clone was counted between two and nine times. Sequencing was done on a sample of peripheral blood. The source is a human donor in a cohort sampled during active COVID-19.

CDR3 coding DNA: TGTGCCAGCAGCCCCAGGGCCCCGGCTTCCGAGCAGTACTTC. This codes for CASSPRAPASEQYF. The chain is built from TRBV14 and TRBJ2-7; D is perhaps TRBD1 (5 bases). Trimming took 4 bases from V and 6 from J, leaving 16 bases between them. Germline loops: CDR1 SGHDN, CDR2 FVKESK. The CDR3 extends over 14 amino acids.